These T cell receptor beta chains were read from a single sample in a study of blood T cell repertoires in COVID-19. The repertoire was sequenced with immunoSEQ multiplex PCR; TCRdb's copy has only in-frame clones and lacks some. Of some 380,000 clones in the sample, more than 70% were seen once. Sequenced input: PBMCs or T cells enriched from blood (not recorded which). All receptors come from a man aged 25-40 years who had recovered from COVID-19. Both conserved end residues are part of each CDR3. D genes are given only for firm matches. Clone size is given for some rows only: seen once, a few or many times, or a class if the clone is expanded.

>-|TRBV27|TRBD2|TRBJ2-7
CASSLTGGSYEQYF
TGTGCCAGCAGTTTAACGGGGGGCTCCTACGAGCAGTACTTC
>-|TRBV4-2|TRBD2|TRBJ2-2
CASSSRTSGASGELFF
TGTGCCAGCAGCTCCAGGACTAGCGGGGCGTCGGGGGAGCTGTTTTTT
>-|TRBV29-1|TRBD1|TRBJ1-5
CSVGQGGQPQHF
TGCAGCGTTGGACAGGGCGGTCAGCCCCAGCATTTT
>-|TRBV12-3/TRBV12-4|-|TRBJ1-2
CASSFQGPYGYTF
TGTGCCAGCAGTTTCCAGGGGCCTTATGGCTACACCTTC
>-|TRBV5-1|TRBD1|TRBJ1-6
CASSSSGQGLNSPLHF
TGCGCCAGCAGTTCCAGCGGACAGGGACTTAATTCACCCCTCCACTTT
>-|TRBV12-3/TRBV12-4|-|TRBJ2-7
CASRVSPAYEQYF
TGTGCCAGCCGTGTGTCCCCCGCCTACGAGCAGTACTTC
>-|TRBV6-2/TRBV6-3|-|TRBJ2-7
CASSSDRTYSYEQYF
TGTGCCAGCAGTTCGGACAGAACCTACTCCTACGAGCAGTACTTC
>-|TRBV18|-|TRBJ1-3
CASFPVSGNTIYF
TGTGCCAGCTTCCCGGTCTCTGGAAACACCATATATTTT
>-|TRBV5-1|-|TRBJ2-7
CASSLSAGEQYF
TGCGCCAGCAGCTTGTCGGCGGGTGAGCAGTACTTC
>-|TRBV11-2|TRBD1|TRBJ1-4
CASSLGTGFSTNEKLFF
TGTGCCAGCAGCTTAGGGACAGGCTTTTCAACTAATGAAAAACTGTTTTTT
>-|TRBV10-3|TRBD1|TRBJ2-6
CAISATGLSYLASNVLTF
TGTGCCATCAGTGCGACAGGGTTGTCTTATTTGGCGTCCAACGTCCTGACTTTC
>-|TRBV5-6|-|TRBJ2-5
CASSSGVRVETQYF
TGTGCCAGCAGCTCGGGGGTTCGCGTAGAGACCCAGTACTTC
>-|TRBV7-2|-|TRBJ1-1
CASSSISFVSQMNTEAFF
TGTGCCAGCAGTAGTATCTCTTTCGTTAGCCAAATGAACACTGAAGCTTTCTTT
>-|TRBV19|TRBD1|TRBJ2-2
CASSDRGRTGELFF
TGTGCCAGTAGCGACAGGGGGCGCACCGGGGAGCTGTTTTTT
>-|TRBV18|TRBD1|TRBJ1-2
CASSSGQGTNYGYTF
TGTGCCAGCTCCTCGGGACAGGGGACTAACTATGGCTACACCTTC
>-|TRBV7-2|-|TRBJ2-5
CASSLVQGKETQYF
TGTGCCAGCAGCTTAGTGCAGGGCAAAGAGACCCAGTACTTC
>-|TRBV4-2|-|TRBJ1-5
CASSQDLGNQPQHF
TGTGCCAGCAGCCAAGATTTAGGCAATCAGCCCCAGCATTTT
>-|TRBV4-1|TRBD1|TRBJ1-1
CASSQDPHRGVNTEAFF
TGCGCCAGCAGCCAAGATCCCCACAGGGGGGTGAACACTGAAGCTTTCTTT
>-|TRBV12-5|-|TRBJ2-7
CASGLVVGTSTAYEQYF
TGTGCTAGTGGTTTGGTGGTCGGGACTTCTACGGCTTACGAGCAGTACTTC
>-|TRBV7-2|TRBD2|TRBJ2-4
CASSLRPNAGGLAKNIQYF
TGTGCCAGCAGCTTAAGGCCTAACGCGGGGGGGCTAGCCAAAAACATTCAGTACTTC
>-|TRBV30|TRBD1|TRBJ1-5
CAWSDGQGSNQPQHF
TGTGCCTGGAGTGACGGACAGGGAAGCAATCAGCCCCAGCATTTT
>-|TRBV18|TRBD1|TRBJ2-2
CASSLLGQGNTGELFF
TGTGCCAGCTCTTTACTCGGACAGGGGAACACCGGGGAGCTGTTTTTT
>-|TRBV3-1/TRBV3-2|-|TRBJ1-2
CASSPDRAQINYGYTF
TGTGCCAGCAGCCCGGACAGAGCTCAGATTAACTATGGCTACACCTTC
>once|TRBV7-6|TRBD1|TRBJ2-1
CASSWGTGAVEQFF
TGTGCCAGCAGCTGGGGTACAGGGGCGGTGGAGCAGTTCTTC
>few|TRBV10-1|TRBD2|TRBJ2-3
CASSPGGDTQYF
TGCGCCAGCAGTCCCGGGGGGGATACGCAGTATTTT
>-|TRBV6-2/TRBV6-3|-|TRBJ2-7
CASSYPGHPGYEQYF
TGTGCCAGCAGTTACCCGGGACACCCAGGCTACGAGCAGTACTTC
>-|TRBV2|TRBD1|TRBJ1-1
CASRGDRVGNTEAFF
TGTGCCAGCAGAGGGGACAGGGTGGGGAACACTGAAGCTTTCTTT
>-|TRBV9|-|TRBJ1-1
CASSSQGGATEAFF
TGTGCCAGCAGCTCCCAAGGGGGTGCCACTGAAGCTTTCTTT
>-|TRBV9|TRBD2|TRBJ2-5
CASSVAGGPQETQYF
TGTGCCAGCAGCGTGGCGGGGGGGCCTCAAGAGACCCAGTACTTC
>-|TRBV10-2|TRBD1|TRBJ1-2
CASSERGRGTNGYTF
TGCGCCAGCAGTGAGAGGGGCAGGGGGACAAATGGCTACACCTTC
>-|TRBV5-4|-|TRBJ1-1
CASGGGTEAFF
TGTGCCAGCGGGGGCGGCACTGAAGCTTTCTTT
>-|TRBV24-1|-|TRBJ2-1
CATSDPQGGRGNEQFF
TGTGCCACCAGTGATCCTCAGGGAGGTAGGGGAAATGAGCAGTTCTTC
>few|TRBV6-5|-|TRBJ1-2
CASTPGGPANYGYTF
TGTGCCAGCACCCCCGGGGGGCCAGCTAACTATGGCTACACCTTC
>-|TRBV29-1|TRBD1|TRBJ2-5
CSVGMGQGKTQYF
TGCAGCGTCGGGATGGGACAGGGGAAGACCCAGTACTTC
>-|TRBV6-5|TRBD2|TRBJ2-1
CASSSRTSGGAYEQFF
TGTGCCAGCAGTTCCAGGACTAGCGGGGGGGCCTATGAGCAGTTCTTC
>-|TRBV7-9|TRBD1|TRBJ1-1
CASSPPGQTEAFF
TGTGCCAGCAGCCCTCCGGGACAGACTGAAGCTTTCTTT
>-|TRBV7-7|-|TRBJ2-5
CASSLGGTGETQYF
TGTGCCAGCAGCTTAGGAGGGACTGGAGAGACCCAGTACTTC
>-|TRBV7-9|TRBD2|TRBJ2-3
CASSSVGLATPYF
TGTGCCAGCAGCTCCGTGGGACTAGCGACCCCGTATTTT
>-|TRBV5-4|-|TRBJ2-1
CASNSASNTHNEQFF
TGTGCCAGCAACTCCGCTAGCAATACCCACAATGAGCAGTTCTTC
>few|TRBV7-9|-|TRBJ2-2
CASSLAPGLTGELFF
TGTGCCAGCAGCTTAGCCCCGGGGTTGACCGGGGAGCTGTTTTTT
>-|TRBV23-1|-|TRBJ1-1
CASSQSSEREGGPNTEAFF
TGCGCCAGCAGTCAATCGTCGGAGCGGGAGGGGGGTCCGAACACTGAAGCTTTCTTT
>-|TRBV25-1|-|TRBJ2-5
CASSESAKTQYF
TGTGCCAGCAGTGAAAGTGCTAAGACCCAGTACTTC
>few|TRBV18|TRBD1|TRBJ1-1
CASSRTGNTEAFF
TGTGCCAGCTCACGGACAGGGAACACTGAAGCTTTCTTT